Listed below are T cell receptor beta chains from one sample, sequenced in a study of T cells in Graves' hyperthyroidism and ophthalmopathy. One entry per CDR3 protein results from TCRdb running MiXCR on the multiplex PCR reads. The sample holds under 300,000 distinct CDR3 sequences, 13% seen once. The specimen sequenced was blood. Receptor source: a woman aged 30 to 39 with Graves' hyperthyroidism that later progressed to Graves' ophthalmopathy. CDR3s include the opening cysteine and the closing phenylalanine or tryptophan. Fields, in order: D gene, CDR3 length, V gene, J gene, clone size, CDR3 protein, CDR3 DNA. A D gene is named only where the DNA matches it firmly. Clone sizes are given selectively: once, few, many, or a class where the clone is expanded.

D: .
length: 19
V: TRBV14
J: TRBJ2-6
size: .
CDR3: CASSPAEGPYSSGANVLTF
DNA: TGTGCCAGCAGCCCGGCCGAGGGACCATACTCCTCTGGGGCCAACGTCCTGACTTTC

D: TRBD2
length: 15
V: TRBV20-1
J: TRBJ2-3
size: many
CDR3: CSASVLAGGSDTQYF
DNA: TGCAGTGCTAGTGTCCTAGCGGGAGGTTCAGATACGCAGTATTTT

D: .
length: 18
V: TRBV6-2/TRBV6-3
J: TRBJ1-1
size: many
CDR3: CASSYSPTRQVMNTEAFF
DNA: TGTGCCAGCAGTTACTCGCCAACCCGACAGGTCATGAACACTGAAGCTTTCTTT

D: .
length: 15
V: TRBV6-1
J: TRBJ1-1
size: many
CDR3: CASSEIQGSPPEAFF
DNA: TGTGCCAGCAGTGAAATTCAGGGGAGCCCCCCTGAAGCTTTCTTT

D: TRBD1
length: 16
V: TRBV12-3/TRBV12-4
J: TRBJ2-1
size: many
CDR3: CASSPTGTGAHNEQFF
DNA: TGTGCCAGCAGCCCTACCGGGACAGGGGCCCACAATGAGCAGTTCTTC

D: .
length: 15
V: TRBV19
J: TRBJ2-7
size: .
CDR3: CASSQFGRRGYEQYF
DNA: TGTGCCAGTAGTCAATTCGGGCGGAGGGGCTACGAGCAGTACTTC

D: TRBD2
length: 17
V: TRBV6-2/TRBV6-3
J: TRBJ2-3
size: many
CDR3: CASSYSSGRPFKNTQYF
DNA: TGTGCCAGCAGTTACTCAAGCGGGAGGCCCTTTAAAAATACGCAGTATTTT

D: TRBD2
length: 16
V: TRBV11-3
J: TRBJ2-1
size: .
CDR3: CASSLVGGIGGRVQFF
DNA: TGTGCCAGCAGCTTAGTCGGCGGGATTGGGGGGAGGGTGCAGTTCTTC

D: TRBD2
length: 15
V: TRBV11-2
J: TRBJ2-7
size: many
CDR3: CASSSLLREGPRQYF
DNA: TGTGCCAGCAGCTCGCTTTTGCGGGAGGGCCCAAGGCAGTACTTC

D: .
length: 14
V: TRBV28
J: TRBJ1-2
size: many
CDR3: CASSLNAGVYGYTF
DNA: TGTGCCAGCAGTTTAAATGCAGGGGTCTATGGCTACACCTTC

D: TRBD2
length: 16
V: TRBV24-1
J: TRBJ2-5
size: many
CDR3: CATSDWTSGSTETQYF
DNA: TGTGCCACCAGTGATTGGACTAGCGGGAGTACAGAGACCCAGTACTTC

D: .
length: 14
V: TRBV6-1
J: TRBJ1-1
size: many
CDR3: CASTKKGMSTEAFF
DNA: TGTGCCAGCACGAAAAAGGGCATGAGCACTGAAGCTTTCTTT

D: .
length: 13
V: TRBV28
J: TRBJ1-5
size: many
CDR3: CASSFNINQPQHF
DNA: TGTGCCAGCAGTTTCAACATTAATCAGCCCCAGCATTTT

D: .
length: 20
V: TRBV11-2
J: TRBJ2-3
size: .
CDR3: CASSFYICSESQGATDTQYF
DNA: .

D: .
length: 12
V: TRBV29-1
J: TRBJ2-7
size: many
CDR3: CSARQDAYEQYF
DNA: TGCAGCGCCCGACAGGATGCCTACGAGCAGTACTTC

D: .
length: 14
V: TRBV19
J: TRBJ1-1
size: .
CDR3: CASSVGRGNTEAFF
DNA: TGTGCCAGTAGTGTCGGACGGGGGAACACTGAAGCTTTCTTT

D: .
length: 15
V: TRBV19
J: TRBJ1-4
size: many
CDR3: CASKEGPATNEKLFF
DNA: TGTGCCAGTAAAGAGGGGCCTGCAACTAATGAAAAACTGTTTTTT

D: TRBD2
length: 17
V: TRBV6-2/TRBV6-3
J: TRBJ2-1
size: many
CDR3: CASTQNLPGLAGYEQFF
DNA: TGTGCCAGCACCCAAAATTTACCGGGACTAGCGGGATATGAGCAGTTCTTC

D: TRBD1
length: 15
V: TRBV7-2
J: TRBJ2-1
size: many
CDR3: CASSSWGQGNNEQFF
DNA: TGTGCCAGCAGCTCTTGGGGACAGGGTAACAATGAGCAGTTCTTC

D: TRBD1
length: 13
V: TRBV7-8
J: TRBJ1-1
size: many
CDR3: CASSLGTGGTAFF
DNA: TGTGCCAGCAGCTTAGGGACAGGGGGTACGGCTTTCTTT

D: .
length: 16
V: TRBV7-9
J: TRBJ2-5
size: many
CDR3: CASSPIYREGQETQYF
DNA: TGTGCCAGCAGCCCAATATACAGGGAAGGCCAAGAGACCCAGTACTTC

D: .
length: 13
V: TRBV6-1
J: TRBJ2-1
size: few
CDR3: CASRVASYNEQFF
DNA: TGTGCCAGCAGGGTCGCCTCTTACAATGAGCAGTTCTTC

D: .
length: 12
V: TRBV7-9
J: TRBJ2-1
size: many
CDR3: CASSFFLGEQFF
DNA: TGTGCCAGCAGCTTTTTCTTGGGAGAGCAGTTCTTC

D: TRBD1
length: 16
V: TRBV5-5
J: TRBJ2-7
size: .
CDR3: CASSLDLDRVVDEQYF
DNA: TGTGCCAGCAGCTTGGATCTGGACAGGGTGGTGGACGAGCAGTACTTC

D: TRBD2
length: 17
V: TRBV29-1
J: TRBJ2-4
size: many
CDR3: CSVEKDSSGRVVNIQYF
DNA: TGCAGCGTTGAAAAGGATTCTAGCGGGAGGGTAGTGAACATTCAGTACTTC

D: .
length: 14
V: TRBV11-2
J: TRBJ2-7
size: many
CDR3: CASSNPGLDYEQYF
DNA: TGTGCCAGCAGTAACCCGGGACTGGACTACGAGCAGTACTTC

D: .
length: 16
V: TRBV24-1
J: TRBJ1-5
size: many
CDR3: CATSGEGDNLSQPQHF
DNA: TGTGCCACCAGTGGAGAAGGGGACAACTTATCGCAGCCCCAGCATTTT

D: .
length: 14
V: TRBV7-9
J: TRBJ2-2
size: few
CDR3: CASSSRGFTGELFF
DNA: TGTGCCAGCAGCTCCAGGGGTTTCACCGGGGAGCTGTTTTTT

D: .
length: 14
V: TRBV4-1
J: TRBJ1-5
size: many
CDR3: CASSQRYSNQPQHF
DNA: TGCGCCAGCAGCCAAAGATATAGCAATCAGCCCCAGCATTTT

D: TRBD2
length: 14
V: TRBV30
J: TRBJ2-1
size: many
CDR3: CAWSVLAGGREQFF
DNA: TGTGCCTGGAGTGTTCTGGCGGGAGGGCGAGAGCAGTTCTTC

D: .
length: 13
V: TRBV5-1
J: TRBJ2-7
size: few
CDR3: CASCRDNSYEQYF
DNA: TGCGCCAGCTGCAGGGACAACTCCTACGAGCAGTACTTC

D: .
length: 14
V: TRBV7-9
J: TRBJ2-5
size: few
CDR3: CASSSRRGRETQYF
DNA: TGTGCCAGCAGCTCCCGCCGGGGGAGGGAGACCCAGTACTTC

D: TRBD1
length: 15
V: TRBV9
J: TRBJ2-2
size: many
CDR3: CASSAEGQGVGELFF
DNA: TGTGCCAGCAGCGCCGAGGGACAGGGGGTCGGGGAGCTGTTTTTT

D: TRBD1
length: 16
V: TRBV19
J: TRBJ2-2
size: few
CDR3: CASSNSGTGVPGELFF
DNA: TGTGCCAGTAGTAACTCCGGGACAGGGGTTCCCGGGGAGCTGTTTTTT

D: .
length: 16
V: TRBV6-1
J: TRBJ2-1
size: many
CDR3: CASRRSAGSSYNEQFF
DNA: TGTGCCAGCAGGAGATCGGCCGGCAGCTCTTACAATGAGCAGTTCTTC

D: .
length: 15
V: TRBV7-2
J: TRBJ1-3
size: .
CDR3: CASSLGNFPGNTIYF
DNA: TGTGCCAGCAGCCTCGGGAACTTTCCTGGAAACACCATATATTTT

D: .
length: 15
V: TRBV5-1
J: TRBJ1-1
size: many
CDR3: CASSLRPDGGTEAFF
DNA: TGCGCCAGCAGCTTAAGGCCGGACGGTGGCACTGAAGCTTTCTTT

D: TRBD2
length: 16
V: TRBV19
J: TRBJ2-5
size: many
CDR3: CASRSGLAGFQETQYF
DNA: TGTGCCAGTAGATCGGGACTAGCGGGGTTCCAAGAGACCCAGTACTTC

D: .
length: 16
V: TRBV4-3
J: TRBJ2-7
size: few
CDR3: CASSQGLRDISYEQYF
DNA: TGCGCCAGCAGCCAAGGGCTCCGGGACATTTCCTACGAGCAGTACTTC

D: .
length: 13
V: TRBV20-1
J: TRBJ1-1
size: many
CDR3: CSVPDRHGTEAFF
DNA: TGCAGTGTCCCGGACCGCCACGGCACTGAAGCTTTCTTT

D: TRBD1
length: 15
V: TRBV7-2
J: TRBJ2-7
size: many
CDR3: CASSPGGTGGNEQYF
DNA: TGTGCCAGCAGCCCGGGGGGGACAGGGGGTAACGAGCAGTACTTC

D: .
length: 17
V: TRBV2
J: TRBJ1-5
size: many
CDR3: CASSGWDTGYSNQPQHF
DNA: TGTGCCAGCAGTGGTTGGGATACCGGTTATAGCAATCAGCCCCAGCATTTT

D: .
length: 15
V: TRBV5-1
J: TRBJ2-4
size: many
CDR3: CASSLGGLAKNIQYF
DNA: TGCGCCAGCAGCTTGGGTGGCTTAGCCAAAAACATTCAGTACTTC

D: .
length: 13
V: TRBV29-1
J: TRBJ2-1
size: many
CDR3: CSVMSVSYNEQFF
DNA: TGCAGCGTTATGTCAGTCTCCTACAATGAGCAGTTCTTC

D: TRBD2
length: 13
V: TRBV6-1
J: TRBJ2-7
size: many
CDR3: CASSTSVSYEQYF
DNA: TGTGCCAGCAGTACTAGCGTCTCCTACGAGCAGTACTTC

D: TRBD2
length: 14
V: TRBV20-1
J: TRBJ2-1
size: many
CDR3: CSAHPGASGLRGFF
DNA: TGCAGTGCCCACCCTGGTGCTAGCGGGCTAAGGGGGTTCTTC

D: TRBD2
length: 16
V: TRBV20-1
J: TRBJ2-3
size: few
CDR3: CSARDILAESTDTQYF
DNA: TGCAGTGCTAGAGATATCCTAGCGGAGTCCACAGATACGCAGTATTTT

D: .
length: 15
V: TRBV7-9
J: TRBJ2-3
size: many
CDR3: CASSSIQLGPDTQYF
DNA: TGTGCCAGCAGCTCCATCCAACTCGGCCCAGATACGCAGTATTTT

D: .
length: 17
V: TRBV20-1
J: TRBJ2-5
size: many
CDR3: CSARGLETATFQETQYF
DNA: TGCAGTGCTAGAGGACTAGAGACAGCCACTTTCCAAGAGACCCAGTACTTC

D: .
length: 16
V: TRBV3-1
J: TRBJ1-1
size: .
CDR3: CASSQLSTGMNTEAFF
DNA: TGTGCCAGCAGCCAATTATCCACAGGAATGAACACTGAAGCTTTCTTT

D: .
length: 12
V: TRBV28
J: TRBJ1-2
size: many
CDR3: CASSPGGGGYTF
DNA: TGTGCCAGCAGCCCAGGAGGTGGCGGCTACACCTTC

D: TRBD1
length: 16
V: TRBV18
J: TRBJ1-2
size: many
CDR3: CASSPPGTGDNYGYTF
DNA: TGTGCCAGCTCACCACCTGGGACAGGGGATAACTATGGCTACACCTTC

D: .
length: 16
V: TRBV5-1
J: TRBJ2-2
size: few
CDR3: CASSLGLVRGTGELFF
DNA: TGCGCCAGCAGCTTGGGACTAGTGCGGGGCACCGGGGAGCTGTTTTTT

D: TRBD2
length: 15
V: TRBV19
J: TRBJ2-1
size: few
CDR3: CATTPEGLATNEQFF
DNA: TGTGCCACTACCCCCGAGGGACTAGCGACGAATGAGCAGTTCTTC

D: TRBD1
length: 15
V: TRBV28
J: TRBJ2-7
size: many
CDR3: CATTATGSLGNEQYF
DNA: TGTGCCACCACGGCGACAGGGTCACTGGGAAACGAGCAGTACTTC